Each of the 23 T cell receptor beta chains below was sequenced from the same sample in a study of T cells in Graves' hyperthyroidism and ophthalmopathy. TCR beta CDR3 region amplification was performed from RNA transcripts. A set of HTBI primers served as the primers for a first-round RT-PCR of the TCR CDR3. TCRdb redid the calling of the multiplex PCR reads with MiXCR, one entry per CDR3 protein. Of more than 450,000 distinct CDR3 sequences listed, 13% to 15% are singletons. Sequenced: blood. The receptor source for this set is a woman between 40 and 50 years old with Graves' hyperthyroidism.

This clonotype was counted ten times or more. This chain connects TRBV2 to TRBJ2-2, with D possibly TRBD1 on 5 matching bases. The CDR3 runs to 14 residues. The V end was cut by 2 bases, the J end by 6 bases, with 10 bases between. CDR1 is SNHLY and CDR2 is FYNNEI in the germline V gene. The CDR3 DNA follows: TGTGCCAGCAGTGAAAGGGGTGGTTCCGGGGAGCTGTTTTTT. Protein product: CASSERGGSGELFF. The entire variable domain, with the rest obtained from reference TRBV2 and TRBJ2-2, is as follows: EPEVTQTPSHQVTQMGQEVILRCVPISNHLYFYWYRQILGQKVEFLVSFYNNEISEKSEIFDDQFSVERPDGSNFTLKIRSTKLEDSAMYFCASSERGGSGELFFGEGSRLTVL.

J is TRBJ2-1 and V is TRBV19, with 7 bases aligning to TRBD2. Germline CDR1 and CDR2: LNHDA and SQIVND (reference sequence). J lost 4 bases, V lost 1 base, and 4 bases had no gene match. The CDR3 loop spans 15 amino acids. The CDR3 loop is CASSIGSGPYNEQFF. The CDR3 bases are TGTGCCAGTAGTATAGGTAGCGGGCCTTACAATGAGCAGTTCTTC. The whole variable domain, filled in from reference TRBV19 and TRBJ2-1, reads DGGITQSPKYLFRKEGQNVTLSCEQNLNHDAMYWYRQDPGQGLRLIYYSQIVNDFQKGDIAEGYSVSREKKESFPLTVTSAQKNPTAFYLCASSIGSGPYNEQFFGPGTRLTVL.

This clonotype occurred once. A much larger clonotype is one base distant, so this may be a read error. This sequence joins TRBV6-1 and TRBJ1-1, with D possibly being TRBD1 (5 bases). CDR1 and CDR2 (germline): MNHNS, SASEGT. This CDR3 is 14 amino acids long. V was trimmed by 7 bases and J by 4 bases, leaving 16 bases between them. CDR3 nucleotides: TGTGCCAGCAATCGGGACGGGGGGAGCACTGAAGCTTTCTTT. It codes for CASNRDGGSTEAFF.

CDR3 bases: TGTGCCAGCAGTGAGTCCAGGGGCGAGGTGGCTTTCTTT. It codes for CASSESRGEVAFF. The chain uses TRBV6-1 and TRBJ1-1; possible D gene TRBD1, 6 bases. The CDR3 sequence is 13 residues long. V lost 3 bases, J lost 11 bases, and 16 bases lay in between. CDR1 MNHNS and CDR2 SASEGT come from the germline V gene.

This clonotype turned up a few times. V usage is TRBV20-1 and J usage is TRBJ2-7; 7 bases align to TRBD2. The CDR3 has 16 amino acids. Germline CDR1 reads DFQATT; CDR2 reads SNEGSKA (reference sequence). The CDR3, as DNA: TGCAATTCCCGGGGGGAGACGCAAACCGGCCGGTACGAGCAGTACTTC. It encodes CNSRGETQTGRYEQYF.

This sequence joins TRBV7-2 and TRBJ1-1; no definite D call. The CDR3 contains 14 residues. The ends were cut back, 6 bases at V and 1 base at J, with 12 bases in the middle. Germline lookup yields CDR1 SGHTA and CDR2 FQGNSA. The CDR3 region is CASRPFRGNTEAFF. In DNA form, the CDR3 reads TGTGCCAGCAGGCCTTTTCGGGGGAACACTGAAGCTTTCTTT.

At least ten counts were recorded for this clonotype. The chain couples TRBV11-1 to TRBJ2-7; TRBD2 matches 8 bases. The V gene's germline CDR1 is SGHAT and CDR2 FQDESV (reference sequence). This CDR3 is built from 16 residues. With V trimmed by 5 bases and J by 0 bases, 9 bases remained unmatched. The CDR3 reads CASSPTGTSGSYEQYF. The DNA of the CDR3 is TGTGCCAGCAGCCCAACAGGAACTAGCGGCTCCTACGAGCAGTACTTC.

In its sample, this clonotype was seen many times. V gene TRBV7-9 combines with J gene TRBJ2-5; 7 positions match TRBD2. There are 16 residues in the CDR3. Germline V gene lookup returns CDR1 SEHNR and CDR2 FQNEAQ (reference sequence). V lost 5 bases and J lost 2; bases outside the gene matches: 11. CDR3 DNA: TGTGCCAGCAGCACCGACGGCGGGAGCGCGCAAGAGACCCAGTACTTC. It is translated as CASSTDGGSAQETQYF.

This clonotype occurred many times. This chain joins TRBV7-3 and TRBJ2-2; tentative D call: TRBD1 (6 bases). The length of the CDR3 is 14 residues. Germline-derived CDR1 and CDR2 are SGHTA and FQGTGA. Trimming took off 5 bases at V and 5 bases at J, with 12 bases between the two ends. The CDR3 sequence is CASSTQGYTGELFF. In nucleotides, the CDR3 is TGTGCCAGCAGCACACAGGGATATACCGGGGAGCTGTTTTTT.

There are many counts of this clonotype. CDR3 in amino acids: CASSPPSTRDTQYF. The DNA for the CDR3 is TGTGCCAGCAGCCCCCCCAGCACCCGAGATACGCAGTATTTT. The J gene is TRBJ2-3, the V gene TRBV3-1; no reliable D call. Germline assignment: CDR1 LGHDT and CDR2 YNNKEL (reference sequence). The CDR3 has 14 residues. Trimming removed 4 bases at V and 5 bases at J, with 13 bases between.

This clonotype was seen at least ten times. The rearrangement uses TRBV29-1 and TRBJ2-1; D uncertain. V lost 3 bases, J lost 0 bases, and 6 bases lay in between. This CDR3 has 13 amino acids. CDR1 is SQVTM, CDR2 ANQGSEA, per germline. In DNA, the CDR3 is TGCAGCGTTGACCAGAGCTCCTACAATGAGCAGTTCTTC. This codes for CSVDQSSYNEQFF.

This rearrangement joins TRBV18 to TRBJ2-6; D possibly corresponds to TRBD2 (7 bases). With 3 bases removed from V and 0 bases from J, the gap between germline ends came to 15 bases. The CDR3 runs 18 residues. Germline CDR1 and CDR2: KGHSH and LQKENI. CDR3 in DNA: TGTGCCAGCTCACCGGTGGGGGGGCCTCCCTCTGGGGCCAACGTCCTGACTTTC. The encoded protein is CASSPVGGPPSGANVLTF. The variable domain in full, completed from reference TRBV18 and TRBJ2-6, reads NAGVMQNPRHLVRRRGQEARLRCSPMKGHSHVYWYRQLPEEGLKFMVYLQKENIIDESGMPKERFSAEFPKEGPSILRIQQVVRGDSAAYFCASSPVGGPPSGANVLTFGAGSRLTVL.

This clonotype was found many times. The chain links TRBV6-1 to TRBJ2-1; 11 nucleotides line up with TRBD2. This CDR3 is built from 17 residues. Per germline, CDR1 MNHNS and CDR2 SASEGT. The V segment lost 7 bases and the J segment 0 bases; nucleotides outside the gene matches: 8. The CDR3 region is CASKWGLAVFSYNEQFF. The CDR3 DNA is TGTGCCAGCAAGTGGGGACTAGCGGTTTTCTCCTACAATGAGCAGTTCTTC.

This chain links TRBV7-9 with TRBJ2-1; the match to TRBD1 covers 12 bases. V was clipped by 6 bases and J by 7 bases; unmatched bases: 10. The CDR3 length is 16 residues. Germline V gene data show CDR1 as SEHNR and CDR2 as FQNEAQ (reference sequence). The CDR3 bases are TGTGCCAGCAGTCTAGGGGGACAGGGGGCTAAGAATGAGCAGTTCTTC. Protein sequence: CASSLGGQGAKNEQFF.

CDR3 in amino acids: CASSPVLGNEQFF. CDR3 in DNA: TGCGCCAGCAGCCCGGTCCTAGGGAATGAGCAGTTCTTC. This chain connects TRBV5-1 to TRBJ2-1, with unresolved D. The germline V gene encodes CDR1 SGHRS and CDR2 YFSETQ. The CDR3 spans 13 residues. The V end was cut by 4 bases, the J end by 7 bases, with 12 bases between.

This clonotype was picked up a small number of times. The chain is built from TRBV19 and TRBJ1-2; 9 nucleotides match TRBD1. Trimming cost V 5 bases and J 7 bases; bases outside gene matches: 8. Germline CDR1 is LNHDA and CDR2 is SQIVND (reference sequence). CDR3 length: 14 amino acids. CDR3 sequence reads: CASSQTGQGSGYTF. DNA of the CDR3: TGTGCCAGTAGTCAGACGGGACAGGGAAGTGGCTACACCTTC.

This clonotype was found many times. The rearrangement links TRBV2 to TRBJ1-2, with no clear D. Trimming stripped 4 bases from V and 10 bases from J, with 13 bases between. The CDR3 is 12 residues long. Per germline, CDR1 SNHLY and CDR2 FYNNEI. The CDR3 bases are TGTGCCAGCAGTGCCTCCGGGAGACTCTACACCTTC. Its translation is CASSASGRLYTF.

Ten or more counts support this clonotype. The rearrangement links TRBV4-1 to TRBJ2-3; 11 bases fit TRBD2. CDR3 length equals 17 residues. Trimming cost V 2 bases and J 3 bases; bases outside gene matches: 7. Germline V lookup: CDR1 MGHRA, CDR2 YSYEKL. The DNA of the CDR3 is TGCGCCAGCAGCCAAACAGAACTAGCGGGAGAAACAGATACGCAGTATTTT. It yields the protein CASSQTELAGETDTQYF.

This clonotype has ten or more counts. The J gene is TRBJ2-3, the V gene TRBV5-1; 8 positions agree with TRBD2. This CDR3 spans 15 amino acids. The J segment lost 5 bases and the V segment lost 0 bases, leaving 5 bases of the junction unmatched. Germline assignment: CDR1 SGHRS and CDR2 YFSETQ. The CDR3 sequence: CASSLVAGGQDTQYF. CDR3 DNA sequence: TGCGCCAGCAGCTTGGTGGCGGGAGGACAAGATACGCAGTATTTT.

This clonotype was detected a few times. This chain uses TRBV27 with TRBJ2-2; maybe TRBD1 (6 bases). V dropped 5 bases and J dropped 6 bases, with 16 bases sitting between them. This CDR3 is 15 amino acids long. Germline V gene data show CDR1 as MNHEY and CDR2 as SMNVEV (reference sequence). The CDR3 nucleotides read TGTGCCAGCAGTCGTAGCCAGGGGTGGGCCGGGGAGCTGTTTTTT. Protein: CASSRSQGWAGELFF.

At least ten counts were recorded for this clonotype. The chain joins TRBV5-1 to TRBJ2-3, with 9 nucleotides matching TRBD1. Germline values: CDR1 SGHRS, CDR2 YFSETQ. Germline trimming cut 3 bases from V and 5 bases from J; bases unmatched to any gene: 10. The length of the CDR3 is 16 residues. CDR3 sequence (DNA): TGCGCCAGCAGCTGGCCTCCGGGACAGGGAGAAGATACGCAGTATTTT. This translates into CASSWPPGQGEDTQYF.

The genes are TRBV24-1 and TRBJ2-3; either TRBD1 or TRBD2 may supply D (6 bases each). Trimming took off 4 bases at V and 5 bases at J, with 9 bases between the two ends. This CDR3 contains 13 residues. The V gene's germline CDR1 is KGHDR and CDR2 SFDVKD. The CDR3: CATSDRGGDTQYF. CDR3 DNA sequence: TGTGCCACCAGTGACAGGGGAGGAGATACGCAGTATTTT.

This chain connects TRBV25-1 to TRBJ2-5, with 8 nucleotides matching TRBD1. V shed 8 bases, J shed 5 bases, and the junction held 7 bases outside the gene matches. The CDR3 is made up of 13 amino acids. Germline V gene lookup returns CDR1 MGHDK and CDR2 SYGVNS. The CDR3 spells CASGQGVRETQYF. CDR3 DNA: TGTGCCAGCGGACAGGGTGTGCGGGAGACCCAGTACTTC.